Given below is one TCR beta chain in context. Assay used: immunoSEQ multiplex PCR; TCRdb lists only in-frame clones, some missing. The sample has roughly 150,000 clones; around 84% are singletons. This specimen belongs to a study of blood T cell repertoires in COVID-19. Germline CDR1 reads MNHEY; CDR2 reads SVGAGI. V shed 5 bases and J shed 0 bases, with 10 bases lying between them. This CDR3 is 14 amino acids long. The clonotype originates from a man aged 45-60 years who had recovered from COVID-19. Input material: PBMCs or T cells enriched from blood (not recorded which). This chain links TRBV6-5 with TRBJ1-1, with a weak D call TRBD1 (6 bases). The CDR3: CASSRGQLNTEAFF. The CDR3, as DNA: TGTGCCAGCAGTAGAGGACAGTTGAACACTGAAGCTTTCTTT.